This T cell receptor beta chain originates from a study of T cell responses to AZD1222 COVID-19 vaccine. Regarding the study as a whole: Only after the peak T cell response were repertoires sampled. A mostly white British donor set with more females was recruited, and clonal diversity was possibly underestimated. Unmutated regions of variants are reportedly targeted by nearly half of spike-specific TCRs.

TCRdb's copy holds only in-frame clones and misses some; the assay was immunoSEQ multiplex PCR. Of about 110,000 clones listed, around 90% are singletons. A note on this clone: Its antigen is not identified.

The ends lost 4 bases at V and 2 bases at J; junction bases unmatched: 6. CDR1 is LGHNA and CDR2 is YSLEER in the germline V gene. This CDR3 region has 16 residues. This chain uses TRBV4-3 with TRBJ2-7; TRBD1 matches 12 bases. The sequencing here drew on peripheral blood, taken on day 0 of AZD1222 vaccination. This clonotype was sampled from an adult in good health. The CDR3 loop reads CASSRHGTGGTYEQYF. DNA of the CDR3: TGCGCCAGCAGCCGCCATGGGACAGGGGGCACCTACGAGCAGTACTTC.